Below are 28 T cell receptor beta chains sequenced from a single sample in a study of blood T cell repertoires in COVID-19. Assay: immunoSEQ multiplex PCR; the TCRdb copy retains only in-frame clones and omits some. The table includes approximately 670,000 clones, about 90% detected once. The source material was peripheral blood. The source of these receptors is a young woman with acute or convalescent COVID-19.

The chain combines TRBV20-1 with TRBJ2-5; D not certain. This CDR3 is built from 12 residues. Germline CDR1 is DFQATT and CDR2 is SNEGSKA (reference sequence). V lost 3 bases, J lost 4 bases, and 9 bases lay in between. The DNA for the CDR3 is TGCAGTGCTAGTCGTCCTACAGAGACCCAGTACTTC. This codes for CSASRPTETQYF.

J is TRBJ2-7 and V is TRBV6-5; TRBD2 aligns across 8 bases. The length of the CDR3 is 14 residues. Germline-derived CDR1 and CDR2 are MNHEY and SVGAGI. With 2 bases clipped from V and 6 bases from J, the junction kept 6 bases outside the gene matches. Written as DNA, the CDR3 is TGTGCCAGCAGTTACACCGGGGGGGTTCGCGAGCAGTACTTC. It codes for CASSYTGGVREQYF.

V is TRBV2 and J is TRBJ1-4, with unresolved D. The ends were cut back, 6 bases at V and 3 bases at J, with 14 bases in the middle. This CDR3 is 15 amino acids long. Germline CDR1 reads SNHLY; CDR2 reads FYNNEI. The CDR3 DNA reads as TGTGCCAGCAGGGCCCGGAGGGCGGCTAATGAAAAACTGTTTTTT. Its protein is CASRARRAANEKLFF.

V usage is TRBV7-6 and J usage is TRBJ2-7, with TRBD2 identical over 8 bases. J gave up 3 bases and V 0 bases, and 7 bases lay outside the gene matches. Germline CDR1 is SGHVS and CDR2 is FNYEAQ. The CDR3 runs 16 residues. CDR3 region: CASSLALGGGIYEQYF. The CDR3 DNA follows: TGTGCCAGCAGCTTAGCGTTGGGCGGGGGGATCTACGAGCAGTACTTC.

The rearrangement links TRBV6-5 to TRBJ1-4, with a weak D call TRBD1 (6 bases). The CDR3 loop spans 15 amino acids. Trimming shortened V by 4 bases and J by 6 bases, and 15 bases separated the two germline ends. Germline V CDR1 and CDR2: MNHEY, SVGAGI. The CDR3 nucleotides are TGTGCCAGCAGTTCCAAAGGGGGTTATGATGAAAAACTGTTTTTT. The encoded protein is CASSSKGGYDEKLFF.

A single count supports this clone. The rearrangement joins TRBV20-1 to TRBJ2-1; no reliable D call. Between the trimmed V and J ends, which lost 1 base and 9 bases, there was a span of 7 bases. The CDR3 extends over 11 amino acids. The germline V gene has CDR1 DFQATT and CDR2 SNEGSKA (reference sequence). DNA of the CDR3: TGCAGTGCTAGAGCCCAGGTTGAGCAGTTCTTC. It codes for CSARAQVEQFF.

This clone came up a few times. The V call is TRBV12-5, the J call TRBJ1-1; 8 bases are shared with TRBD1. The CDR3 is 14 amino acids. Germline V lookup: CDR1 LGHNT, CDR2 FRNRAP. V shed 6 bases, J shed 0 bases, and the junction held 3 bases outside the gene matches. CDR3 loop: CASGWDRMNTEAFF. CDR3 nucleotide sequence: TGTGCTAGTGGCTGGGACAGGATGAACACTGAAGCTTTCTTT.

This chain joins TRBV11-3 and TRBJ2-2, with TRBD1 matching over 8 bases. CDR1 SGHNT and CDR2 YENEEA come from the germline V gene. V shed 5 bases and J 3 bases; nucleotides not matched to a gene: 17. The CDR3 length is 19 residues. The chain's CDR3 is CASSPVGRGRLSDTGELFF. CDR3 DNA: TGTGCCAGCAGCCCGGTCGGCAGGGGGCGGTTGTCGGACACCGGGGAGCTGTTTTTT.

CDR3 region: CASYEQGQHYNEQFF. For the CDR3, the DNA is TGTGCCAGTTACGAACAGGGCCAGCACTACAATGAGCAGTTCTTC. The chain employs TRBV28 and TRBJ2-1; perhaps TRBD1 as D (6 bases). Trimming pared 9 bases from V and 3 bases from J, leaving 18 bases between. Germline assignment: CDR1 MDHEN and CDR2 SYDVKM. There are 15 residues in the CDR3.

V gene TRBV28 combines with J gene TRBJ1-4; no clear D gene. This CDR3 is built from 12 residues. V gave up 8 bases and J gave up 11 bases, with 15 bases separating them. CDR1 and CDR2 from the germline V gene are MDHEN and SYDVKM. The CDR3 DNA is TGTGCCAGCGGGAGGTTGCCGAACAAACTGTTTTTT. It yields the protein CASGRLPNKLFF.

The chain has TRBV3-1 (or the pseudogene TRBV3-2) and TRBJ1-1; TRBD1 matches at 8 bases. V dropped 4 bases and J dropped 8; count of bases not matched to a gene: 12. Germline V gene lookup returns CDR1 LGHDT and CDR2 YNNKEL (reference sequence). This CDR3 spans 15 amino acids. The CDR3 spells CASSRPATGVIEAFF. CDR3 nucleotide sequence: TGTGCCAGCAGCCGACCCGCGACAGGGGTAATAGAAGCTTTCTTT.

V gene TRBV29-1 combines with J gene TRBJ1-2; weak D call: TRBD1 (5 bases). V was cut by 4 bases and J by 8 bases, with 23 bases left in between. Germline V gene data show CDR1 as SQVTM and CDR2 as ANQGSEA. There are 15 residues in the CDR3. The CDR3 region has the DNA TGCAGCGTTGGATCGGCGGGGGTGGAAGGACGCGGCTACACCTTC. Protein: CSVGSAGVEGRGYTF.

Concerning this clone itself: Other DNA sequences in the same sample also yield this CDR3. The chain carries TRBV30 and TRBJ2-7, with D perhaps TRBD1 (6 bases). Germline CDR1 GTSNPN, CDR2 SVGIG (reference sequence). The CDR3 contains 13 residues. V lost 0 bases, J lost 1 base, and 7 bases lay in between. CDR3 DNA sequence: TGTGCCTGGAGTGTAGGGGGTTCCTACGAGCAGTACTTC. This encodes CAWSVGGSYEQYF.

The rearrangement uses TRBV2 and TRBJ2-1, with 12 bases fitting TRBD2. Germline CDR1 SNHLY, CDR2 FYNNEI. The V and J ends lost 7 bases and 5 bases, in that order; junction bases with no gene match: 3. The CDR3 totals 14 residues. The CDR3 coding sequence is TGTGCCAGCATTCGACTAGCGGGGGACAATGAGCAGTTCTTC. Translating it yields CASIRLAGDNEQFF.

The V call is TRBV24-1, the J call TRBJ1-2; 9 nucleotides match TRBD1. With V trimmed by 4 bases and J by 4 bases, 9 bases remained unmatched. This CDR3 spans 16 amino acids. Germline CDR1 reads KGHDR; CDR2 reads SFDVKD. The CDR3 region is CATSDTGTGFPYGYTF. The CDR3 coding sequence is TGTGCCACCAGTGACACCGGGACAGGGTTCCCCTATGGCTACACCTTC.

The chain employs TRBV27 and TRBJ1-5; 7 bases line up with TRBD1. The CDR3 contains 15 residues. V gave up 0 bases and J gave up 5 bases; unmatched junction bases: 4. CDR1 MNHEY and CDR2 SMNVEV come from the germline V gene (reference sequence). The CDR3 coding sequence is TGTGCCAGCAGTTTATCAGGCAGGGGGTATCAGCCCCAGCATTTT. Translating it yields CASSLSGRGYQPQHF.

This sequence joins TRBV7-9 and TRBJ1-5; D possibly corresponds to TRBD1 (6 bases). This CDR3 has 17 residues. V was clipped by 6 bases and J by 0 bases, with 18 bases between them. Germline values: CDR1 SEHNR, CDR2 FQNEAQ (reference sequence). The CDR3 is CASSEGTPMYSNQPQHF. CDR3 coding DNA: TGTGCCAGCAGTGAGGGGACACCCATGTATAGCAATCAGCCCCAGCATTTT.

The rearrangement links TRBV27 to TRBJ2-7; 7 bases fit TRBD1. CDR1 MNHEY and CDR2 SMNVEV come from the germline V gene (reference sequence). The CDR3 length is 13 residues. The V segment lost 3 bases and the J segment 4 bases; nucleotides outside the gene matches: 3. CDR3 nucleotides: TGTGCCAGCAGTTTGGGACAGCTTTACGAGCAGTACTTC. Translation gives CASSLGQLYEQYF.

This chain joins TRBV29-1 and TRBJ1-5, with unresolved D. The germline V gene has CDR1 SQVTM and CDR2 ANQGSEA. CDR3 size: 13 residues. V dropped 5 bases and J dropped 4 bases, with 12 bases sitting between them. CDR3 coding DNA: TGCAGCGTTTCTACAGCCCTAAATCAGCCCCAGCATTTT. This gives the protein CSVSTALNQPQHF.

Only one count was recorded for this clone. This sequence joins TRBV6-2 or TRBV6-3 and TRBJ1-5, with no clear D. There are 13 residues in the CDR3. The V and J ends lost 5 bases and 5 bases respectively, with 10 bases between them. Looked up from germline, CDR1 is MNHEY and CDR2 is SVGEGT. CDR3 nucleotides: TGTGCCAGCAGTCCGGGAGAGTATCAGCCCCAGCATTTT. Translation gives CASSPGEYQPQHF.

V is TRBV19 and J is TRBJ1-3; D gene uncertain. Germline V gene lookup returns CDR1 LNHDA and CDR2 SQIVND (reference sequence). Trimming pared 6 bases from V and 1 base from J, leaving 16 bases between. The CDR3 length is 16 residues. The CDR3, as DNA: TGTGCCAGTAGCGGGTCTTTCGTCTTTTCTGGAAACACCATATATTTT. It codes for CASSGSFVFSGNTIYF.

The chain employs TRBV30 and TRBJ1-5; D is possibly TRBD1 (5 bases). The germline gives CDR1 GTSNPN, CDR2 SVGIG (reference sequence). This CDR3 comprises 14 residues. V lost 3 bases and J lost 4, with 13 bases in between. The CDR3 DNA reads as TGTGCCTGGAGCGAAGGGCAGGGAAATCAGCCCCAGCATTTT. It translates to CAWSEGQGNQPQHF. The variable domain in full, with the rest retrieved from reference TRBV30 and TRBJ1-5, is SQTIHQWPATLVQPVGSPLSLECTVEGTSNPNLYWYRQAAGRGLQLLFYSVGIGQISSEVPQNLSASRPQDRQFILSSKKLLLSDSGFYLCAWSEGQGNQPQHFGDGTRLSIL.

This clone was seen just once. The CDR3 DNA reads as TGCGCCAGCAGCCCCGGGACAGCCCCGGATGAAAAACTGTTTTTT. This encodes CASSPGTAPDEKLFF. The rearrangement uses TRBV5-1 and TRBJ1-4, with TRBD1 identical over 7 bases. The CDR3 extends over 15 amino acids. Germline V gives CDR1 SGHRS, CDR2 YFSETQ. V trimming: 4 bases; J trimming: 6 bases; junction bases outside the gene matches: 9.

The chain joins TRBV4-3 to TRBJ2-7, with TRBD1 matching over 10 bases. The germline CDR1 and CDR2 sequences are LGHNA and YSLEER. Trimming at V came to 0 bases and at J to 3 bases, leaving 2 bases not matched to a gene. The CDR3 runs 15 residues. CDR3: CASSQEGTGDYEQYF. For the CDR3, the DNA is TGCGCCAGCAGCCAAGAAGGGACAGGGGACTACGAGCAGTACTTC.

This chain joins TRBV7-9 and TRBJ1-2; no firm D call. This CDR3 is 15 amino acids long. Trimming shortened V by 1 base and J by 4 bases, and 13 bases separated the two germline ends. The germline CDR1 and CDR2 sequences are SEHNR and FQNEAQ (reference sequence). DNA of the CDR3: TGTGCCAGCAGCTTAGAGGGAGAGTGGTCCTATGGCTACACCTTC. Translated: CASSLEGEWSYGYTF.

V and J are TRBV5-4 and TRBJ1-1; D ambiguous. V was shortened by 3 bases and J by 0 bases, with 6 bases between the two germline ends. The germline gives CDR1 SGHNT, CDR2 YYREEE (reference sequence). The CDR3 has 13 residues. The CDR3 loop reads CASSYQLNTEAFF. The CDR3 bases are TGTGCCAGCAGCTATCAGTTGAACACTGAAGCTTTCTTT. Complete variable domain (other parts from reference TRBV5-4 and TRBJ1-1): ETGVTQSPTHLIKTRGQQVTLRCSSQSGHNTVSWYQQALGQGPQFIFQYYREEENGRGNFPPRFSGLQFPNYSSELNVNALELDDSALYLCASSYQLNTEAFFGQGTRLTVV.

The chain employs TRBV9 and TRBJ1-4, with TRBD1 matching 8 bases. V was pared by 2 bases and J by 3 bases, with 3 bases of the junction left unmatched. The V gene's germline CDR1 is SGDLS and CDR2 YYNGEE. The CDR3 loop spans 15 amino acids. CDR3 in amino acids: CASSVGTGPNEKLFF. DNA for the CDR3: TGTGCCAGCAGCGTCGGGACAGGACCTAATGAAAAACTGTTTTTT.

The V call is TRBV5-1, the J call TRBJ1-5; D is unresolved. The CDR3 is 13 amino acids. Germline V CDR1 and CDR2: SGHRS, YFSETQ. Trimming left V 4 bases short and J 7 bases short, with 12 bases between. The CDR3, as DNA: TGCGCCAGCAGCCCACTGGAGCGCCAGCCCCAGCATTTT. Its translation is CASSPLERQPQHF.